A selection of T cell receptor beta chains follows, all from one sample in a study of technical replicates of blood from several donors. This table comes from immunoSEQ multiplex PCR, and its TCRdb copy is limited to in-frame clones, with some not included. This table holds roughly 71,000 clones, about 95% found once. Sequenced material: T cells isolated from PBMCs. The receptor set was obtained from a human donor in good health. Both conserved end residues are part of each CDR3.

j_call v_call cdr3_aa
TRBJ2-1 TRBV29-1 CSVAAYLAGGQLNEQFF
TRBJ1-1 TRBV29-1 CSTQAGGSDTEAFF
TRBJ1-1 TRBV30 CAWSAQVTEAFF
TRBJ2-1 TRBV7-9 CASSGGLDSYNEQFF
TRBJ2-7 TRBV5-6 CASSLYGGLAYDSYEQYF
TRBJ2-3 TRBV6-5 CASSEQPLTDTQYF
TRBJ2-2 TRBV19 CASRDNTGELFF
TRBJ2-7 TRBV7-9 CASSPRLAGAFEQYF
TRBJ2-1 TRBV5-8 CASSQTDNEQFF
TRBJ2-2 TRBV29-1 CSVGLRGGPGELFF
TRBJ2-3 TRBV12-5 CASGLGQHSSTDTQYF
TRBJ2-7 TRBV30 CAWTGDKGAVDEQYF
TRBJ2-5 TRBV21-1 CASSKVSQGAQETQYF
TRBJ1-2 TRBV10-3 CAISESSGVYTF
TRBJ2-1 TRBV27 CASSPTGGRADQFF
TRBJ2-3 TRBV4-1 CASSQAPEHRDTDTQYF
TRBJ1-1 TRBV7-9 CASSLGQGGAEAFF
TRBJ2-5 TRBV7-2 CASSLDRTGPIQETQYF
TRBJ2-7 TRBV4-1 CASSHRRTGYEQYF
TRBJ2-5 TRBV29-1 CSVEMRAETQYF
TRBJ2-1 TRBV5-4 CASRLGVSSYNEQFF
TRBJ2-6 TRBV27 CASSLVPGSLVTGANVLTF
TRBJ2-7 TRBV7-8 CASSFRDRVYEQYF
TRBJ2-5 TRBV2 CASSTKETQYF
TRBJ2-1 TRBV13 CASSPGLAGAIRGRYEQFF
TRBJ2-2 TRBV29-1 CSDKISSGEGLRELFF
TRBJ2-5 TRBV4-1 CASSHGLAGGAQETQYF
TRBJ2-3 TRBV5-1 CASSLKAGGLTDTHYF
TRBJ1-5 TRBV7-9 CASSPGTAFNQPQHF
TRBJ1-3 TRBV25-1 CASSDPQGPGNTIYF
TRBJ2-2 TRBV2 CASSLHTGELFF
TRBJ2-2 TRBV10-3 CAIKSGLEAGELFF
TRBJ2-7 TRBV27 CASSLTGGYEQYF
TRBJ1-5 TRBV28 CASSSLRGLVGNQPQHF
TRBJ2-7 TRBV4-1 CASSQAGKAYEQYF
TRBJ2-7 TRBV28 CASSPRELAGGPSLTSYEQYF